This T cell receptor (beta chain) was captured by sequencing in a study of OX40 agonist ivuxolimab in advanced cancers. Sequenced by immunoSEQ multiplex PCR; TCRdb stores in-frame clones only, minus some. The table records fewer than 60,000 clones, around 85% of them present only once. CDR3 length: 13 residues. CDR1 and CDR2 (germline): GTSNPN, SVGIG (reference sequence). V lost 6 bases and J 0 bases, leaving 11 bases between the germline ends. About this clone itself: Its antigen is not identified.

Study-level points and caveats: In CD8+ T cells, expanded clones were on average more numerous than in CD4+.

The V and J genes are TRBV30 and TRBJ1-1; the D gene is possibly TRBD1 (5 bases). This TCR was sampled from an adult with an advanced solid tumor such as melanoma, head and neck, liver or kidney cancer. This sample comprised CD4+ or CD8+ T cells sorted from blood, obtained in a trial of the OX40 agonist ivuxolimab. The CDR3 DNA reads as TGTGCCTGTGGACTGGGGGTGAACACTGAAGCTTTCTTT. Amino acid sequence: CACGLGVNTEAFF.